The clone carrying this T cell receptor (beta chain) showed up just a few times. The antigen remains undetermined. The data are from a study of T cells in Graves' hyperthyroidism and ophthalmopathy. Exclusions: uncontrolled infection, other autoimmune disease, pregnancy, lactation. Diagnostic assessment was based on clinical symptoms, serum thyroxine and TRAb, thyroid ultrasound and orbital computed tomography. The PBMCs had their origin in approximately 10 ml of fresh peripheral blood. Template material for amplifying TCR beta CDR3 regions consisted of RNA transcripts. The HTBI primer set served for first-round RT-PCR of the TCR CDR3. Using its own MiXCR run on the multiplex PCR reads, TCRdb lists one record per CDR3 protein. This sample has hundreds of thousands of distinct CDR3 sequences, with around 13% found just once. Germline V gene lookup returns CDR1 SGHVS and CDR2 FNYEAQ. The CDR3 is 14 amino acids. Trimming removed 5 bases from V and 6 bases from J; junction bases left unmatched: 6.

Notes on the study in general: Blood also contained most expanded thyroid clonotypes above 0.001.

The sample taken for sequencing was blood. The J gene is TRBJ1-5, the V gene TRBV7-6, with 8 bases identical to TRBD1. The receptor was derived from a woman aged 25 to 45 with Graves' hyperthyroidism that later progressed to Graves' ophthalmopathy. The CDR3 bases are TGTGCCAGCAGCCTGTACAGGGGGGTTCAGCCCCAGCATTTT. Translating it yields CASSLYRGVQPQHF.